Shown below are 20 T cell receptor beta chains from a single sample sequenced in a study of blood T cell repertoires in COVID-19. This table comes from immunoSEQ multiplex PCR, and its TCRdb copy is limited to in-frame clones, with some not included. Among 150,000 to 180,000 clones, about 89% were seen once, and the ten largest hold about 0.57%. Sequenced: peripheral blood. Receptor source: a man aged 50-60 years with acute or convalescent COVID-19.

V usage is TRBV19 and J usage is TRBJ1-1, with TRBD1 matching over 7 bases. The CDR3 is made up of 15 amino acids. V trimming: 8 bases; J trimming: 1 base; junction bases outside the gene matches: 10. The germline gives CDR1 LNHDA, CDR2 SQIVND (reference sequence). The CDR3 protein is CASGSWGQPNTEAFF. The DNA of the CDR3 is TGTGCCAGTGGATCCTGGGGACAGCCGAACACTGAAGCTTTCTTT. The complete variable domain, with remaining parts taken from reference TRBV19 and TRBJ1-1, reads DGGITQSPKYLFRKEGQNVTLSCEQNLNHDAMYWYRQDPGQGLRLIYYSQIVNDFQKGDIAEGYSVSREKKESFPLTVTSAQKNPTAFYLCASGSWGQPNTEAFFGQGTRLTVV.

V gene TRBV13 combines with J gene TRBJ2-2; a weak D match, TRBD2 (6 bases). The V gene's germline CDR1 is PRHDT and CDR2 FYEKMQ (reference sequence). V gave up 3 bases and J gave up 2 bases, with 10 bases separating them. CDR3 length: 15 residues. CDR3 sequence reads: CASSFYGLNTGELFF. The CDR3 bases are TGTGCCAGCAGCTTTTACGGACTAAACACCGGGGAGCTGTTTTTT.

In DNA form, the CDR3 reads TGCGCCAGCAGCCTACCCACTAGCGGGGGTGCAGATACGCAGTATTTT. It specifies CASSLPTSGGADTQYF. This chain connects TRBV5-1 to TRBJ2-3; 11 nucleotides align to TRBD2. The CDR3 contains 16 residues. The V gene's germline CDR1 is SGHRS and CDR2 YFSETQ. V lost 4 bases to trimming and J lost 4 bases; unmatched junction nucleotides: 8.

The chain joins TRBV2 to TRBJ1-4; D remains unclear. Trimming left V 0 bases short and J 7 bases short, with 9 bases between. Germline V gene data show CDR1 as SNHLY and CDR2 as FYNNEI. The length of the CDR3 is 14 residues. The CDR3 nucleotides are TGTGCCAGCAGTGAAGCCCGACAAATTGAAAAACTGTTTTTT. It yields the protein CASSEARQIEKLFF.

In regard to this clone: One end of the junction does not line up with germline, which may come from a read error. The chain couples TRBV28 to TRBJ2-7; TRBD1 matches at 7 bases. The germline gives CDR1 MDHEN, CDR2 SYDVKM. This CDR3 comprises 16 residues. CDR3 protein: CASSLLSGGVGGPQRF. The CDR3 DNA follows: TGTGCCAGCAGTTTATTGTCAGGGGGAGTTGGGGGTCCGCAACGGTTC.

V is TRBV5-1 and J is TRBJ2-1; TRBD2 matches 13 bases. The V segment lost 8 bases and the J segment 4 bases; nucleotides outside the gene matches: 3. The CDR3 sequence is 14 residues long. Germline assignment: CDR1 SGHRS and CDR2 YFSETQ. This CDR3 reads CASGTSGAYNEQFF. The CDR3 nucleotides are TGCGCCAGTGGGACTAGCGGGGCTTACAATGAGCAGTTCTTC.

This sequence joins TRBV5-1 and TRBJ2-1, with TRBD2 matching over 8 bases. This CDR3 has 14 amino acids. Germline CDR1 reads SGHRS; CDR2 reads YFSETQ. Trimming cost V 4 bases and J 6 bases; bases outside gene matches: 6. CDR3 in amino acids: CASSPAGGRNEQFF. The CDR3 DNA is TGCGCCAGCAGCCCGGCGGGAGGACGCAATGAGCAGTTCTTC.

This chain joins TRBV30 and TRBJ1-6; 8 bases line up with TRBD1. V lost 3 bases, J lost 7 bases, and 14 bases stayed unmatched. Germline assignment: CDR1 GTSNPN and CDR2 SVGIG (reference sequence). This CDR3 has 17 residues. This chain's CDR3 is CAWRLQGGTGENSPLHF. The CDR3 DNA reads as TGTGCCTGGAGGTTACAGGGGGGAACAGGGGAAAATTCACCCCTCCACTTT.

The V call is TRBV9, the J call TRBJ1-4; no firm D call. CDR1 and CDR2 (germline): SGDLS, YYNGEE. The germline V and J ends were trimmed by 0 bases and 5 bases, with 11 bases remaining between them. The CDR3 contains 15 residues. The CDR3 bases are TGTGCCAGCAGCGTAGATCGGGAGCGAAATGAAAAACTGTTTTTT. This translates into CASSVDRERNEKLFF.

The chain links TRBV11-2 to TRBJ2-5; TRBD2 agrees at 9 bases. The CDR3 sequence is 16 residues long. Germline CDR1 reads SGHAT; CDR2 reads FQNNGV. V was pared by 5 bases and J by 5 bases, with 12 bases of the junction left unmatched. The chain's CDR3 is CASSRVVRGRGETQYF. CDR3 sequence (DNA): TGTGCCAGCAGCCGGGTTGTCCGCGGGAGGGGTGAGACCCAGTACTTC.

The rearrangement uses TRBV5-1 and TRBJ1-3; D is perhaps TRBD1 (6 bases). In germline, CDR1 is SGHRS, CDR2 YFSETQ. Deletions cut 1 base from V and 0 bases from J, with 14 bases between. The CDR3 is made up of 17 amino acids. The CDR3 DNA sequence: TGCGCCAGCAGCTTGAGAACAGGGTCCAACTCTGGAAACACCATATATTTT. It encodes CASSLRTGSNSGNTIYF.

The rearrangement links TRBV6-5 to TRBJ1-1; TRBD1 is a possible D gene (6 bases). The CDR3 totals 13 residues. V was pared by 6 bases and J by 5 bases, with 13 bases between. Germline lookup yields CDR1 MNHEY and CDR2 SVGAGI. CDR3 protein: CASRLGRGTEAFF. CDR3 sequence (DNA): TGTGCCAGCAGGTTAGGGAGGGGGACTGAAGCTTTCTTT.

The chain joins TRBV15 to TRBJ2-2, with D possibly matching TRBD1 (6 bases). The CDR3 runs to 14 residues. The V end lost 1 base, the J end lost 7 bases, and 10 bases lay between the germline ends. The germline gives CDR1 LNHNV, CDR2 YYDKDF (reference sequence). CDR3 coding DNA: TGTGCCACCAGCAGAGTACAGGGTAACGGGGAGCTGTTTTTT. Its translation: CATSRVQGNGELFF.

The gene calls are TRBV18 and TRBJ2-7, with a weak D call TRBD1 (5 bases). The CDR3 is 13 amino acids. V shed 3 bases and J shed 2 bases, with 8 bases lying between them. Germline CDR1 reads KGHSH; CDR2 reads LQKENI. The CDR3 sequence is CASSPTEAYEQYF. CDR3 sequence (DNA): TGTGCCAGCTCACCGACAGAAGCCTACGAGCAGTACTTC. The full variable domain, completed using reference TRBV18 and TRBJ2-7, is NAGVMQNPRHLVRRRGQEARLRCSPMKGHSHVYWYRQLPEEGLKFMVYLQKENIIDESGMPKERFSAEFPKEGPSILRIQQVVRGDSAAYFCASSPTEAYEQYFGPGTRLTVT.

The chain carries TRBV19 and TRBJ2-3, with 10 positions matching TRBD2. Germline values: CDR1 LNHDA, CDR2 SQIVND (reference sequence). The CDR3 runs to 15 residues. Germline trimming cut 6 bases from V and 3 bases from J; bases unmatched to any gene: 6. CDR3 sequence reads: CASSQSGGATDTQYF. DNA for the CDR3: TGTGCCAGTAGCCAAAGCGGGGGGGCTACAGATACGCAGTATTTT.

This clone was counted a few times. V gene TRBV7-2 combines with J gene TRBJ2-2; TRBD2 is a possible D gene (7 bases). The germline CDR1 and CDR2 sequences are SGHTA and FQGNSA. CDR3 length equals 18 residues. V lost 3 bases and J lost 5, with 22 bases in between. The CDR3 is CASSFPSSSGGGTGELFF. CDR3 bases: TGTGCCAGCAGCTTCCCTTCTTCCTCGGGGGGCGGAACCGGGGAGCTGTTTTTT.

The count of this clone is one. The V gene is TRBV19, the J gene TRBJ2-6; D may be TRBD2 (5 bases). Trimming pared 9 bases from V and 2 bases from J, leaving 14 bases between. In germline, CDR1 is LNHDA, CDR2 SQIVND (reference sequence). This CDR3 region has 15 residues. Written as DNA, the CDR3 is TGTGCCAGCACCCTCATCGGGGCTGGGGCCAACGTCCTGACTTTC. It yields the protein CASTLIGAGANVLTF.

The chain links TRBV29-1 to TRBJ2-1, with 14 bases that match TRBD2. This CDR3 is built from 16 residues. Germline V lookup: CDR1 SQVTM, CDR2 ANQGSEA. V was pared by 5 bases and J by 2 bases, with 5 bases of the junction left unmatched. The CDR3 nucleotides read TGCAGCGTTACCGGGACTAGCGGGAGAACCTACAATGAGCAGTTCTTC. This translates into CSVTGTSGRTYNEQFF.

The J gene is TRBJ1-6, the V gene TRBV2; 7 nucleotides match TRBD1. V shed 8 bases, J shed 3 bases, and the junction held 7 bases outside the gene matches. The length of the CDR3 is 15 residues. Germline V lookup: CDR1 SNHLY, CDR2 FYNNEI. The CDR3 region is CASQPGQNYNSPLHF. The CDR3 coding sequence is TGTGCCAGCCAACCGGGACAGAACTATAATTCACCCCTCCACTTT.

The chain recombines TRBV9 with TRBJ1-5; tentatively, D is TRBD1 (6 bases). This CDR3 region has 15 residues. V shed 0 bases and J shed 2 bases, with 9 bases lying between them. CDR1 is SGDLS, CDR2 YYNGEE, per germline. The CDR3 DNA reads TGTGCCAGCAGCGTAGGGGGGGGCCGCAATCAGCCCCAGCATTTT. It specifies CASSVGGGRNQPQHF.